This is a list of T cell receptor beta chains from one sample in a study of post-analysis software for immune sequencing data. TCRdb itself ran the PCR reads through MiXCR, one entry per CDR3 protein. The table includes 600,000 to 700,000 distinct CDR3 sequences, 55% to 60% detected once. Sequenced: blood. These TCRs come from a girl aged 2-10 years with multiple sclerosis. Both conserved end residues are part of each CDR3. The D gene is left open where the match is weak. Clone size is given for some rows only: seen once, a few or many times, or a class if the clone is expanded.

>TRBJ2-5|NA|NA|TRBV27
CASKGEGRGETQYF
TGTGCCAGCAAGGGGGAGGGAAGAGGGGAGACCCAGTACTTC
>TRBJ2-7|NA|NA|TRBV20-1
CSAEGEGTYEQYF
TGCAGTGCGGAGGGGGAGGGAACCTACGAGCAGTACTTC
>TRBJ1-5|few|NA|TRBV5-5
CASSPDRPRNQPQHF
TGTGCCAGCAGCCCGGACAGACCCAGGAATCAGCCCCAGCATTTT
>TRBJ2-3|NA|TRBD2|TRBV2
CASRRTSGATDTQYF
TGTGCCAGCAGACGGACTAGCGGGGCGACAGATACGCAGTATTTT
>TRBJ2-2|NA|TRBD1|TRBV29-1
CSVEPGTGTGELFF
TGCAGCGTTGAACCCGGGACAGGGACCGGGGAGCTGTTTTTT
>TRBJ2-5|few|NA|TRBV5-1
CASSLVRGDSMGETQYF
TGCGCCAGCAGCTTGGTGAGGGGGGACTCCATGGGGGAGACCCAGTACTTC
>TRBJ2-4|few|NA|TRBV12-3/TRBV12-4
CASSLGIAKNIQYF
TGTGCCAGCAGTTTAGGAATAGCCAAAAACATTCAGTACTTC
>TRBJ2-3|few|NA|TRBV24-1
CATSHSMTVQSTDTQYF
TGTGCCACCAGTCATTCGATGACTGTGCAAAGCACAGATACGCAGTATTTT
>TRBJ2-6|NA|NA|TRBV29-1
CSVDLGTNGANVLTF
TGCAGCGTTGATCTAGGGACGAACGGGGCCAACGTCCTGACTTTC
>TRBJ1-2|few|NA|TRBV6-2/TRBV6-3
CASSYFGTSGYGYTF
TGTGCCAGCAGTTACTTCGGAACTTCTGGATATGGCTACACCTTC
>TRBJ2-7|few|NA|TRBV7-9
CASSRSSEDEQYF
TGTGCCAGCAGCCGGAGCAGTGAGGACGAGCAGTACTTC
>TRBJ2-4|few|TRBD2|TRBV7-2
CASSLASGGMGVDIQYF
TGTGCCAGCAGCTTAGCGTCGGGAGGGATGGGAGTAGACATTCAGTACTTC
>TRBJ2-1|once|NA|TRBV12-3/TRBV12-4
CASRRSTGDEQFF
TGTGCCAGCCGGCGTAGCACCGGGGATGAGCAGTTCTTC
>TRBJ1-2|NA|NA|TRBV6-5
CASSYAGDGYTF
TGTGCCAGCAGTTACGCGGGGGATGGCTACACCTTC
>TRBJ2-2|few|NA|TRBV12-3/TRBV12-4
CASSLASGNTGELFF
TGTGCCAGCAGTTTAGCGTCCGGGAACACCGGGGAGCTGTTTTTT
>TRBJ1-5|few|NA|TRBV10-2
CASSPDSFSNQPQHF
TGCGCCAGCAGTCCCGACAGTTTTAGCAATCAGCCCCAGCATTTT
>TRBJ1-2|few|NA|TRBV12-3/TRBV12-4
CASSNLGAGYGYTF
TGTGCCAGCAGTAACCTGGGGGCCGGGTATGGCTACACCTTC
>TRBJ2-4|few|NA|TRBV3-1
CASSQAAGNTAYF
TGTGCCAGCAGCCAAGCAGCAGGGAATACGGCGTACTTC
>TRBJ1-1|few|TRBD1|TRBV3-1
CASSPMPGGDTEAFF
TGTGCCAGCAGCCCAATGCCAGGGGGGGACACTGAAGCTTTCTTT
>TRBJ2-1|NA|NA|TRBV10-3
CAISESRLRDNEQFF
TGTGCCATCAGTGAGTCGCGACTGCGGGACAATGAGCAGTTCTTC
>TRBJ1-1|few|NA|TRBV7-2
CASSPLSGTEAFF
TGTGCCAGCAGCCCCCTTTCAGGTACTGAAGCTTTCTTT
>TRBJ2-6|NA|NA|TRBV12-3/TRBV12-4
CASSPGVGGANVLTF
TGTGCCAGCAGTCCCGGTGTGGGTGGGGCCAACGTCCTGACTTTC
>TRBJ2-1|NA|TRBD2|TRBV19
CASSPAGAMGPHNEQFF
TGTGCCAGTAGTCCAGCGGGAGCGATGGGGCCCCACAATGAGCAGTTCTTC
>TRBJ2-7|NA|NA|TRBV5-6
CASSFGRGGSYEQYF
TGTGCCAGCAGTTTTGGAAGGGGGGGATCCTACGAGCAGTACTTC
>TRBJ2-7|few|NA|TRBV12-3/TRBV12-4
CASSLGRGFEQYF
TGTGCCAGCAGTTTGGGTCGGGGGTTCGAGCAGTACTTC
>TRBJ2-1|NA|NA|TRBV29-1
CSGKYNEQFF
TGCAGCGGGAAATACAATGAGCAGTTCTTC
>TRBJ2-7|NA|NA|TRBV20-1
CSARDTGTSSYEQYF
TGCAGTGCTAGAGATACAGGGACCAGCTCCTACGAGCAGTACTTC
>TRBJ1-2|NA|NA|TRBV25-1
CASSDAGGPIGYTF
TGTGCCAGCAGTGATGCGGGGGGTCCTATTGGCTACACCTTC
>TRBJ2-5|NA|NA|TRBV11-1
CASSSRRSRYQETQYF
TGTGCCAGCAGCTCCCGCCGTTCGCGGTACCAAGAGACCCAGTACTTC
>TRBJ2-5|NA|TRBD2|TRBV29-1
CSVEDSGGMETQYF
TGCAGCGTTGAAGATAGCGGGGGGATGGAGACCCAGTACTTC
>TRBJ2-1|NA|TRBD1|TRBV7-2
CASSGRDRANEQFF
TGTGCCAGCAGCGGGCGCGACAGGGCCAATGAGCAGTTCTTC
>TRBJ2-7|NA|TRBD2|TRBV3-1
CASSRTSVSSYEQYF
TGTGCCAGCAGTCGGACTAGCGTAAGCTCCTACGAGCAGTACTTC
>TRBJ1-5|NA|NA|TRBV12-3/TRBV12-4
CASSFSFSDNQPQHF
TGTGCCAGCAGTTTTAGTTTTTCAGACAATCAGCCCCAGCATTTT
>TRBJ2-7|NA|NA|TRBV9
CASSVGGRGSDEQYF
TGTGCCAGCAGCGTAGGGGGGCGCGGGAGCGACGAGCAGTACTTC
>TRBJ2-7|NA|TRBD1|TRBV3-1
CASSPLAGTGSYEQYF
TGTGCCAGCAGCCCCCTGGCCGGGACAGGGTCCTACGAGCAGTACTTC
>TRBJ2-3|NA|NA|TRBV24-1
CATSDFRGLPTTDTQYF
TGTGCCACCAGTGATTTTCGTGGACTTCCAACCACAGATACGCAGTATTTT
>TRBJ1-1|NA|TRBD1|TRBV6-1
CASSSPGQGDSEAFF
TGTGCCAGCAGTTCCCCAGGACAGGGGGACTCTGAAGCTTTCTTT
>TRBJ2-3|NA|NA|TRBV20-1
CSEYDGGPPSTDTQYF
TGCAGCGAATATGACGGGGGACCTCCTAGCACAGATACGCAGTATTTT
>TRBJ1-2|few|NA|TRBV20-1
CSARDGRQGRYGYTF
TGCAGTGCTAGAGATGGAAGGCAGGGCCGTTATGGCTACACCTTC
>TRBJ1-1|NA|NA|TRBV7-2
CASSPHAVNTEAFF
TGTGCCAGCAGCCCCCACGCGGTGAACACTGAAGCTTTCTTT
>TRBJ2-1|few|TRBD1|TRBV29-1
CSDNYLSGGSEQFF
TGCAGCGATAACTACCTATCAGGGGGAAGTGAGCAGTTCTTC
>TRBJ2-1|NA|NA|TRBV7-3
CASSSHLGVLYNEQFF
TGTGCCAGCAGCTCCCACCTAGGAGTGTTATACAATGAGCAGTTCTTC
>TRBJ1-2|NA|NA|TRBV6-5
CASSYSGPVRGNYGYTF
TGTGCCAGCAGTTACTCAGGGCCAGTAAGGGGTAACTATGGCTACACCTTC
>TRBJ1-2|NA|TRBD1|TRBV5-1
CASNAGQGGYGYTF
TGCGCCAGCAACGCGGGACAGGGGGGCTATGGCTACACCTTC
>TRBJ2-1|NA|TRBD2|TRBV7-9
CASSYLAGAYNEQFF
TGTGCCAGCAGCTACTTAGCGGGGGCGTACAATGAGCAGTTCTTC
>TRBJ2-5|NA|NA|TRBV5-1
CASSFLLSSQETQYF
TGCGCCAGCAGCTTCCTCCTGAGCTCCCAAGAGACCCAGTACTTC